This TCR beta chain derives from a study of T cell changes during pregnancy in multiple sclerosis. Trimming shortened V by 5 bases and J by 7 bases, and 6 bases separated the two germline ends. Germline CDR1 and CDR2: MNHEY and SMNVEV (reference sequence). CDR3 length: 12 residues. The data were produced by immunoSEQ multiplex PCR, yet TCRdb's version contains in-frame clones alone and is incomplete. The data show tens of thousands of clones, with 89% seen just once and approximately 1.2% held by the top ten. Sequencing was performed on CD4+ T cells from peripheral blood mononuclear cells, taken in the first trimester of pregnancy. This clonotype originated in a female donor with multiple sclerosis, enrolled in a pregnancy study. The chain combines TRBV27 with TRBJ1-6; D is ambiguous. The CDR3 DNA follows: TGTGCCAGCAGTGTCAGGAATTCACCCCTCCACTTT. It codes for CASSVRNSPLHF.